This TCR beta chain was sequenced in a study of blood T cell repertoires in COVID-19. Study details: COVID-19 samples collected from the United States, Italy and Spain covered acute and convalescent phases.

How the authors handled the data: Cell counts per sample came from amplifying reference gene primers. Clones were sequenced by immunoSEQ multiplex PCR, and TCRdb holds only the in-frame ones, with some missing. That table supplies the V and J calls and clone size; D and trimming were determined from the DNA. In the table there are roughly 99,000 clones, about four fifths of which are singletons. V was cut by 5 bases and J by 3 bases, with 13 bases left in between. The CDR3 has 14 amino acids. Germline CDR1 and CDR2: MNHEY and SVGAGI. This chain uses TRBV6-5 with TRBJ1-1; tentatively, D is TRBD1 (5 bases). This TCR derives from a woman older than 75 with active or convalescent COVID-19. Sequenced sample: peripheral blood. DNA for the CDR3: TGTGCCAGCAGTCGCCAGGGAAGCCACACTGAAGCTTTCTTT. Amino acids: CASSRQGSHTEAFF.